The source of this TCR beta chain is a study of blood T cells in healthy people across ages. The CDR3 runs 16 residues. V lost 3 bases, J lost 1 base, and 7 bases stayed unmatched. CDR1 is SSHAT and CDR2 is FNYEAQ in the germline V gene (reference sequence). Combining a sample-barcoded 5' primer with a J-beta primer mix, a second PCR ran for about 7 to 11 cycles. TCRdb itself ran the 5' RACE reads through MiXCR, one entry per CDR3 protein. This table holds 1.5 million to 2 million distinct CDR3 sequences, about 28% found once. Sequencing input: blood. This TCR was sampled from a woman in her twenties or thirties in good health. The J gene is TRBJ2-7, the V gene TRBV7-7, with 9 bases matching TRBD1. CDR3 in amino acids: CASSFTGTGTSYEQYF. The DNA of the CDR3 is TGTGCCAGCAGCTTCACCGGGACAGGGACTTCCTACGAGCAGTACTTC.